The clone carrying this T cell receptor beta chain appeared a few times. Germline values: CDR1 MDHEN, CDR2 SYDVKM. V was trimmed by 6 bases and J by 4 bases, leaving 19 bases between them. CDR3 size: 16 residues. The data stem from a study of human T cells and chemical hapten exposure. TCRdb re-called the RACE reads through MiXCR, storing one row per CDR3 protein. The sample shows some 54,000 distinct CDR3 sequences, about 10% of them seen only once. The time point is: patch test 2, 6 weeks after DPC sensitization. Specified treatment: therapeutic diphenylcyclopropenone sensitization with weekly scalp DPC.

The chain links TRBV28 to TRBJ1-5; D unresolved. The TCR sequence derives from a woman aged 45-65 years with alopecia areata. Some clones in this sample may be carry-over from other donors' samples. The sequencing here drew on whole blood, taken in connection with sensitization to the hapten diphenylcyclopropenone (DPC). In DNA, the CDR3 is TGTGCCAGCAGGATGGGGAAGATCTCTATAAATCAGCCCCAGCATTTT. This encodes CASRMGKISINQPQHF.